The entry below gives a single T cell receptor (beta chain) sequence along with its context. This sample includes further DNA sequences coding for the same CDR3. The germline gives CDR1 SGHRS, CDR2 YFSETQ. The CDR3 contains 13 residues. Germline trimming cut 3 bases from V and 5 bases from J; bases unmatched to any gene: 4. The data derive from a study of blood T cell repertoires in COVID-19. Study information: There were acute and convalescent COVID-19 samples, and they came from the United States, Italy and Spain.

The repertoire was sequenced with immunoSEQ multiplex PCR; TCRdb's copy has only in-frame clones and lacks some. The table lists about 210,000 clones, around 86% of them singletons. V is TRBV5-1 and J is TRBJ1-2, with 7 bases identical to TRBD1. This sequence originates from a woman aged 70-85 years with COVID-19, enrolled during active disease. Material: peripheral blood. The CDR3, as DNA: TGCGCCAGCAGCTCAACAGGGGAATATGGCTACACCTTC. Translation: CASSSTGEYGYTF.